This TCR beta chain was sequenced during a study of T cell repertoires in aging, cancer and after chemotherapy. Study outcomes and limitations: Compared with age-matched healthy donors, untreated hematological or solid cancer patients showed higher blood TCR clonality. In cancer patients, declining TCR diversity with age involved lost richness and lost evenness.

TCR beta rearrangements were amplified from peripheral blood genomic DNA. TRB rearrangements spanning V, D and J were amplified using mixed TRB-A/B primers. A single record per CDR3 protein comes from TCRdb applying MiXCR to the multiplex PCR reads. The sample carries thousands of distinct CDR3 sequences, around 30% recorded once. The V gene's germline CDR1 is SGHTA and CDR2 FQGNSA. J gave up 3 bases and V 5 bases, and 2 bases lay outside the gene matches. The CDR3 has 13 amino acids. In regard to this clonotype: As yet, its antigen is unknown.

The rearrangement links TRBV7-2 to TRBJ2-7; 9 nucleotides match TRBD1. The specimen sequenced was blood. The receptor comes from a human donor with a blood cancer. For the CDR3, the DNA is TGTGCCAGCAGCACGACAGGGGGCTACGAGCAGTACTTC. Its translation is CASSTTGGYEQYF.